These T cell receptor beta chains were read from a single sample in a study of beta chain features in type 1 diabetes. The protocol was immunoSEQ multiplex PCR, while the TCRdb copy is restricted to in-frame clones and leaves out a portion. The table shows over 65,000 clones, with roughly 30% occurring only once. The sample was stem cell memory CD4+ T cells from blood. These receptors came from a woman aged 18-29 years in good health. CDR3s include the opening cysteine and the closing phenylalanine or tryptophan. A D gene is named only where the DNA matches it firmly. The size of a clone is reported for some rows only, either as once, few or many, or as a class for expanded clones.

clone_size d_call cdr3_length j_call v_call cdr3_aa cdr3_nt
few TRBD2 15 TRBJ2-2 TRBV2 CAVHSGFANTGELFF TGTGCCGTCCATAGCGGGTTCGCGAACACCGGGGAGCTGTTTTTT
NA NA 13 TRBJ2-5 TRBV30 CAWSVGGEETQYF TGTGCCTGGAGTGTTGGGGGCGAGGAGACCCAGTACTTC
few TRBD1 14 TRBJ2-1 TRBV18 CASSQGQGAREQFF TGTGCCAGCTCGCAAGGACAGGGGGCACGGGAGCAGTTCTTC
few TRBD2 15 TRBJ2-1 TRBV14 CASSPTSGSGNEQFF TGTGCCAGCAGTCCGACTAGCGGGAGTGGTAATGAGCAGTTCTTC
NA NA 13 TRBJ2-3 TRBV18 CATFQGGQDTQYF TGTGCCACCTTCCAGGGGGGCCAGGATACGCAGTATTTT
once NA 14 TRBJ1-4 TRBV5-6 CASSLDRANEKLFF TGTGCCAGCAGCTTGGACAGGGCTAATGAAAAACTGTTTTTT
few NA 16 TRBJ1-1 TRBV18 CASSPSSQGSGTEAFF TGTGCCAGCTCACCATCATCTCAGGGATCCGGCACTGAAGCTTTCTTT
few TRBD2 13 TRBJ2-3 TRBV6-1 CASSAGGAGTQYF TGTGCCAGCAGTGCCGGGGGGGCAGGTACGCAGTATTTT
NA NA 15 TRBJ2-3 TRBV7-2 CASRSPGAGRDTQYF TGTGCCAGCAGATCCCCAGGGGCTGGACGGGATACGCAGTATTTT
NA NA 17 TRBJ1-1 TRBV29-1 CSVEDAQGSIGNTEAFF TGCAGCGTTGAAGATGCCCAGGGGAGTATTGGGAACACTGAAGCTTTCTTT
NA NA 14 TRBJ2-3 TRBV19 CASTDSASTDTQYF TGTGCCAGCACAGATTCAGCTAGCACAGATACGCAGTATTTT
NA TRBD1 17 TRBJ2-1 TRBV27 CASSFILRGQNYNEQFF TGTGCCAGCAGTTTCATACTCAGGGGGCAGAACTACAATGAGCAGTTCTTC
NA NA 17 TRBJ2-3 TRBV5-1 CASNKRLRGGSTDTQYF TGCGCCAGCAACAAACGCCTTCGAGGCGGAAGCACAGATACGCAGTATTTT
NA TRBD1 15 TRBJ1-3 TRBV5-6 CASSRDRAIGNTIYF TGTGCCAGCAGCAGAGACAGGGCTATCGGAAACACCATATATTTT
once TRBD1 16 TRBJ1-4 TRBV5-1 CASSLAGGGQGEKLFF TGCGCCAGCAGCTTGGCCGGGGGCGGACAGGGTGAAAAACTGTTTTTT
NA TRBD1 14 TRBJ1-1 TRBV7-9 CASSLQGVGTEAFF TGTGCCAGCAGCTTACAGGGGGTTGGCACTGAAGCTTTCTTT
few NA 14 TRBJ1-2 TRBV18 CASSPTDASSGYTF TGTGCCAGCTCACCGACAGACGCCTCAAGCGGCTACACCTTC
NA NA 15 TRBJ2-5 TRBV5-1 CASSWEGQEGETQYF TGCGCCAGCAGCTGGGAAGGGCAGGAGGGAGAGACCCAGTACTTC
NA NA 14 TRBJ1-2 TRBV25-1 CASSLDSSNYGYTF TGTGCCAGCAGTTTGGACAGCTCTAACTATGGCTACACCTTC
few TRBD2 15 TRBJ2-7 TRBV27 CASSDIAGSSYEQYF TGTGCCAGCAGTGACATAGCGGGGAGCTCCTACGAGCAGTACTTC
few TRBD2 16 TRBJ2-2 TRBV19 CASSFPSGGGAWELFF TGTGCCAGTAGTTTTCCCTCAGGCGGGGGGGCCTGGGAGCTGTTTTTT
few NA 13 TRBJ1-5 TRBV7-8 CASSSRGNQPQHF TGTGCCAGCAGCTCCCGGGGCAATCAGCCCCAGCATTTT
few TRBD1 16 TRBJ2-1 TRBV4-1 CASSRWDRVTYNEQFF TGCGCCAGCAGCCGGTGGGACAGGGTAACCTACAATGAGCAGTTCTTC
few NA 16 TRBJ2-1 TRBV6-5 CASSYTGVASYNEQFF TGTGCCAGCAGTTACACCGGGGTAGCATCCTACAATGAGCAGTTCTTC
NA NA 16 TRBJ2-1 TRBV28 CASSFSTASSYNEQFF TGTGCCAGCAGTTTCTCGACTGCAAGCTCCTACAATGAGCAGTTCTTC
few TRBD1 16 TRBJ2-6 TRBV19 CASATGKTSGANVLTF TGTGCCAGTGCGACAGGGAAAACCTCTGGGGCCAACGTCCTGACTTTC
NA NA 12 TRBJ1-1 TRBV18 CASSPGRTEAFF TGTGCCAGCTCACCCGGGAGGACTGAAGCTTTCTTT
NA NA 18 TRBJ2-1 TRBV11-3 CASSPRDNFYSSYNEQFF TGTGCCAGCAGCCCCCGGGACAACTTTTACAGCTCCTACAATGAGCAGTTCTTC
NA TRBD2 13 TRBJ2-1 TRBV5-1 CASSLAGTSGEFF TGCGCCAGCAGCTTGGCCGGGACTAGCGGTGAGTTCTTC
few TRBD1 15 TRBJ1-6 TRBV9 CASSVADRRNSPLHF TGTGCCAGCAGCGTAGCGGACAGGCGGAATTCACCCCTCCACTTT
NA NA 14 TRBJ2-5 TRBV7-6 CASSSVLGGETQYF TGTGCCAGCAGCTCCGTGCTAGGCGGAGAGACCCAGTACTTC
NA TRBD2 15 TRBJ2-5 TRBV11-2 CASSPRTSGGETQYF TGTGCCAGCAGCCCAAGGACTAGCGGGGGTGAGACCCAGTACTTC